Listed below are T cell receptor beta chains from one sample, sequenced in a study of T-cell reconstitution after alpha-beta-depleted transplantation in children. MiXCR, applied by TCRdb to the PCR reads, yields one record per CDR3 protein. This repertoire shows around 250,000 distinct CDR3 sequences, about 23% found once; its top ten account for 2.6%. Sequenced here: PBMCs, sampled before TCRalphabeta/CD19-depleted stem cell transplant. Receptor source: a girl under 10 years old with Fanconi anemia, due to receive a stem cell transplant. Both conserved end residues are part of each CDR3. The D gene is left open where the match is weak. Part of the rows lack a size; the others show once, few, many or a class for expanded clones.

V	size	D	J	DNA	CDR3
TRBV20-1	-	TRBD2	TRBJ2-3	TGCAGTGCTAGAGATTCCAGCGGGAGGGCCACAGATACGCAGTATTTT	CSARDSSGRATDTQYF
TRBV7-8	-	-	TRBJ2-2	TGTGCCAGCAGCTTAGTTCCGGGGGGGGAGCTGTTTTTT	CASSLVPGGELFF
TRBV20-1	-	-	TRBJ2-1	TGCAGTGCTAACCACCTGGACTTTTACAATGAGCAGTTCTTC	CSANHLDFYNEQFF
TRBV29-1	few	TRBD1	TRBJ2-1	TGCAGCGCGGACAGGACTTCCTGGGATGAGCAGTTCTTC	CSADRTSWDEQFF
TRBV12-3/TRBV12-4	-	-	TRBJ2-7	TGTGCCAGCAGTACTTGGACGTCCCACTCCTACGAGCAGTACTTC	CASSTWTSHSYEQYF
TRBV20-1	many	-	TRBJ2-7	TGCAGTGCTAGACCCCCTTCAGGGGCCTACGAGCAGTACTTC	CSARPPSGAYEQYF
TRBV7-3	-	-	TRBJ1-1	TGTGCCAGCAGCACGGACACGAACACTGAAGCTTTCTTT	CASSTDTNTEAFF
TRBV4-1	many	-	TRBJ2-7	TGCGCCAGCAGCCAAGAAGATCCGGGGGGCGAGGTCGTGGGGGGATACGAGCAGTACTTC	CASSQEDPGGEVVGGYEQYF
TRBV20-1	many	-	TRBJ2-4	TGCAGTGCTGGGGAGCTAGCCAAAAACATTCAGTACTTC	CSAGELAKNIQYF
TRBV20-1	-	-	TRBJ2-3	TGCAGCGCTAATAGTGCTAACATTGGGGGGACACTTTATGCAGATACGCAGTATTTT	CSANSANIGGTLYADTQYF
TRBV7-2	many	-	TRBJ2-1	TGTGCCAGCAGCTTAGCCCATAATAGAGGGGTCTATGAGCAGTTCTTC	CASSLAHNRGVYEQFF
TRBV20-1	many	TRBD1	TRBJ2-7	TGCAGTGCCCCCCGGGACAGGGGGACCTTGAGGGTCTACGAGCAGTACTTC	CSAPRDRGTLRVYEQYF
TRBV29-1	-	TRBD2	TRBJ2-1	TGCAGCGTTACCTCAAGCGGGGGGGCATTGGATGAGCAGTTCTTC	CSVTSSGGALDEQFF
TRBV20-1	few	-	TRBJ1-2	TGCAGTGCTTTAGGGAACTATGGCTACACCTTC	CSALGNYGYTF